This T cell receptor (beta chain) comes out of a study of blood T cell repertoires in COVID-19. Background on the study: The samples span acute and convalescent COVID-19 from the United States, Italy and Spain. PBMCs, B-cell-depleted T cells, or T cells were the source of the cDNA or gDNA that made up the material.

Assay used: immunoSEQ multiplex PCR; TCRdb lists only in-frame clones, some missing. The top ten hold about 1% of the sample, which has over 450,000 clones, 89% seen once. Trimming removed 4 bases from V and 4 bases from J, with 7 bases in between. Germline V gene lookup returns CDR1 SEHNR and CDR2 FQNEAQ (reference sequence). This CDR3 is built from 12 residues. The V gene is TRBV7-9, the J gene TRBJ1-2, with D maybe TRBD1 (5 bases). The TCR was taken from a man aged 18 to 35 with COVID-19, enrolled during active disease. The sequencing input was peripheral blood. The CDR3 reads CASSYDSYGYTF. CDR3 coding DNA: TGTGCCAGCAGCTACGACAGCTATGGCTACACCTTC.